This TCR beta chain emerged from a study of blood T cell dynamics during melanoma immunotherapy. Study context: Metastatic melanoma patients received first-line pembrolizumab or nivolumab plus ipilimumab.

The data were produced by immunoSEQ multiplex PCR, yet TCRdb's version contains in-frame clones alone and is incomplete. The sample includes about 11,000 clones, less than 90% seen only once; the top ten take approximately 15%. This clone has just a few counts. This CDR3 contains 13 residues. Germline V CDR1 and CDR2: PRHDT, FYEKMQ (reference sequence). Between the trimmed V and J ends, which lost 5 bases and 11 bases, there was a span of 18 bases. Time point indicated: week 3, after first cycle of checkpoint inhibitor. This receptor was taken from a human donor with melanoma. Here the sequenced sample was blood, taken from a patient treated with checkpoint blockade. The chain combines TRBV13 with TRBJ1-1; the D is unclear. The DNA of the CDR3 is TGTGCCAGCAGCCCTAACGGAGGGCTGAAGGCTTTCTTT. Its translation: CASSPNGGLKAFF. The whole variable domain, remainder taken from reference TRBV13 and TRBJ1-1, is AAGVIQSPRHLIKEKRETATLKCYPIPRHDTVYWYQQGPGQDPQFLISFYEKMQSDKGSIPDRFSAQQFSDYHSELNMSSLELGDSALYFCASSPNGGLKAFFGQGTRLTVV.